This TCR beta chain was found in a study of T cell responses to AZD1222 COVID-19 vaccine. Only in-frame clones appear in the TCRdb table, and some are missing; sequencing was by immunoSEQ multiplex PCR. The data hold over 150,000 clones, with about nine tenths observed a single time. The ends lost 2 bases at V and 0 bases at J; junction bases unmatched: 3. Germline V gives CDR1 MDHEN, CDR2 SYDVKM. The length of the CDR3 is 15 residues. The V gene is TRBV28, the J gene TRBJ1-2; TRBD1 matches 7 bases. The source material was peripheral blood, sampled on day 0 of AZD1222 vaccination. This clonotype was obtained from an adult in good health. The CDR3 nucleotides read TGTGCCAGCAGTTTAAAAGGGGGCCCTAACTATGGCTACACCTTC. Its protein product is CASSLKGGPNYGYTF.